The 12 T cell receptor beta chains reported below all come from one sample, sequenced in a study of blood T cells in healthy people across ages. Alongside a J-beta primer mix, a sample-barcoded 5' primer served in a second PCR lasting about 7 to 12 cycles. One entry per CDR3 protein, called by TCRdb with MiXCR from the 5' RACE reads. The profile shows around 940,000 distinct CDR3 sequences, 51% of them singletons. Material: blood. All receptors derive from a woman aged 55-69 years in good health.

J is TRBJ1-2 and V is TRBV6-5; D gene unclear. Trimming took 5 bases from V and 4 from J, leaving 14 bases between them. The CDR3 totals 14 residues. Per the germline V gene, CDR1 is MNHEY and CDR2 is SVGAGI. CDR3 residues: CASSPTAGSYGYTF. The CDR3 DNA sequence: TGTGCCAGCAGTCCAACAGCCGGCTCCTATGGCTACACCTTC.

This clonotype was recorded many times. The rearrangement links TRBV28 to TRBJ1-2; tentatively, D is TRBD1 (6 bases). This CDR3 is 14 amino acids long. Trimming left V 5 bases short and J 7 bases short, with 17 bases between. Germline V lookup: CDR1 MDHEN, CDR2 SYDVKM. The DNA for the CDR3 is TGTGCCAGCAGTCCTACCGGGACAACCCGTGGCTACACCTTC. Protein: CASSPTGTTRGYTF.

This chain joins TRBV7-9 and TRBJ1-2; D perhaps matches TRBD1 (6 bases). Germline CDR1 is SEHNR and CDR2 is FQNEAQ (reference sequence). This CDR3 spans 14 amino acids. Deletions cut 5 bases from V and 5 bases from J, with 15 bases between. CDR3 nucleotide sequence: TGTGCCAGCAGCCCCCAGACAGGTTTTTATGGCTACACCTTC. This sequence encodes CASSPQTGFYGYTF.

The chain carries TRBV7-9 and TRBJ2-7, with 11 bases that match TRBD2. Judging by the DNA end, TRBJ2-4 fits better; the J call may be wrong. From germline, CDR1 is SEHNR and CDR2 FQNEAQ (reference sequence). The CDR3 length is 14 residues. CDR3: CASSETSGTSIQYF. The CDR3 region has the DNA TGTGCCAGCAGCGAGACTAGCGGGACCTCCATTCAGTACTTC.

The chain employs TRBV6-5 and TRBJ2-4; D ambiguous. The end of the DNA aligns better with TRBJ2-7, so the J call may be wrong. The germline gives CDR1 MNHEY, CDR2 SVGAGI. The CDR3 extends over 12 amino acids. For the CDR3, the DNA is TGTGCCAGCACCGGACCATCGTGCGAGCAGTACTTC. Its protein product is CASTGPSCEQYF.

This clonotype was seen repeatedly, ten times or more. V and J are TRBV12-3 or TRBV12-4 and TRBJ2-7, with 14 bases fitting TRBD2. CDR3 size: 16 residues. V gave up 5 bases and J gave up 3 bases; unmatched junction bases: 6. The CDR3 DNA reads TGTGCCAGCAGTCCCTGGACTAGCGGGAGGATCTACGAGCAGTACTTC. Its translation: CASSPWTSGRIYEQYF.

This chain connects TRBV24-1 to TRBJ2-3; perhaps TRBD1 as D (6 bases). The V gene's germline CDR1 is KGHDR and CDR2 SFDVKD. There are 16 residues in the CDR3. V was shortened by 4 bases and J by 6 bases, with 19 bases between the two germline ends. DNA for the CDR3: TGTGCCACCAGTGACACGGGACACCACCTTGGGGATACGCAGTATTTT. Residues: CATSDTGHHLGDTQYF.

The J gene is TRBJ1-1, the V gene TRBV20-1, with TRBD1 matching over 7 bases. J lost 0 bases, V lost 5 bases, and 3 bases had no gene match. This CDR3 spans 13 amino acids. Germline V gives CDR1 DFQATT, CDR2 SNEGSKA (reference sequence). In DNA form, the CDR3 reads TGCAGTGCTGGGGGACAGCTGAACACTGAAGCTTTCTTT. It codes for CSAGGQLNTEAFF.

The rearrangement uses TRBV2 and TRBJ2-2, with 11 bases that match TRBD2. V lost 9 bases, J lost 1 base, and 7 bases stayed unmatched. Germline assignment: CDR1 SNHLY and CDR2 FYNNEI. The CDR3 is made up of 16 amino acids. The chain's CDR3 is CASSLTSGKNTGELFF. The CDR3 DNA reads as TGTGCCAGTTCACTGACTAGCGGGAAGAACACCGGGGAGCTGTTTTTT. Full variable domain (missing parts from reference TRBV2 and TRBJ2-2): EPEVTQTPSHQVTQMGQEVILRCVPISNHLYFYWYRQILGQKVEFLVSFYNNEISEKSEIFDDQFSVERPDGSNFTLKIRSTKLEDSAMYFCASSLTSGKNTGELFFGEGSRLTVL.

This chain connects TRBV20-1 to TRBJ1-2; the D gene is possibly TRBD1 (5 bases). The ends were cut back, 0 bases at V and 4 bases at J, with 15 bases in the middle. Germline V gives CDR1 DFQATT, CDR2 SNEGSKA (reference sequence). CDR3 length equals 15 residues. This CDR3 reads CSARDRGTVGYGYTF. The CDR3 nucleotides read TGCAGTGCTAGAGATCGAGGGACTGTTGGCTATGGCTACACCTTC.

This clonotype appeared a single time. V usage is TRBV5-1 and J usage is TRBJ2-2; TRBD1 aligns across 10 bases. Germline CDR1 and CDR2: SGHRS and YFSETQ. J was trimmed by 4 bases and V by 5 bases; bases with no gene match: 5. The CDR3 totals 15 residues. The CDR3 loop is CASSAGQGITGELFF. In nucleotides, the CDR3 is TGCGCCAGCAGTGCGGGACAGGGGATCACCGGGGAGCTGTTTTTT.

V usage is TRBV5-1 and J usage is TRBJ1-2; tentatively, D is TRBD1 (5 bases). V was shortened by 0 bases and J by 0 bases, with 9 bases between the two germline ends. There are 15 residues in the CDR3. Per the germline V gene, CDR1 is SGHRS and CDR2 is YFSETQ. CDR3 amino acids: CASSLDSGPNYGYTF. CDR3 bases: TGCGCCAGCAGCTTGGACTCAGGGCCTAACTATGGCTACACCTTC. The full variable domain, with the rest looked up from reference TRBV5-1 and TRBJ1-2, is KAGVTQTPRYLIKTRGQQVTLSCSPISGHRSVSWYQQTPGQGLQFLFEYFSETQRNKGNFPGRFSGRQFSNSRSEMNVSTLELGDSALYLCASSLDSGPNYGYTFGSGTRLTVV.